A single sample gave rise to the 15 T cell receptor beta chains below, sequenced in a study of T cell responses to AZD1222 COVID-19 vaccine. Clones were sequenced by immunoSEQ multiplex PCR, and TCRdb holds only the in-frame ones, with some missing. The table lists 100,000 to 150,000 clones, roughly 91% of them singletons. Sequences were derived from peripheral blood, sampled 28 days after the second AZD1222 dose. These TCRs come from an adult who received the AZD1222 COVID-19 vaccine.

J is TRBJ2-3 and V is TRBV7-2, with 7 bases matching TRBD1. This CDR3 spans 14 amino acids. Trimming cost V 7 bases and J 8 bases; bases outside gene matches: 12. Germline V gene lookup returns CDR1 SGHTA and CDR2 FQGNSA. The CDR3 bases are TGTGCCAGCACCGGGGACAGTTACGCTGGTACGCAGTATTTT. Protein product: CASTGDSYAGTQYF.

The rearrangement joins TRBV14 to TRBJ2-1; no firm D call. Germline V gene sequence: CDR1 SGHDN, CDR2 FVKESK. V shed 0 bases and J shed 7 bases, with 10 bases lying between them. This CDR3 comprises 14 residues. CDR3 bases: TGTGCCAGCAGCCAAGAACTTGTGCAAAATGAGCAGTTCTTC. This gives the protein CASSQELVQNEQFF.

The V gene is TRBV7-9, the J gene TRBJ2-2, with a possible D match to TRBD1 (6 bases). This CDR3 comprises 14 residues. The V and J ends lost 4 bases and 6 bases respectively, with 12 bases between them. Germline loops: CDR1 SEHNR, CDR2 FQNEAQ (reference sequence). The CDR3 DNA reads as TGTGCCAGCAGCTCAACCACAGGGTCCGGGGAGCTGTTTTTT. This sequence encodes CASSSTTGSGELFF. The whole variable domain, filled in from reference TRBV7-9 and TRBJ2-2, reads DTGVSQNPRHKITKRGQNVTFRCDPISEHNRLYWYRQTLGQGPEFLTYFQNEAQLEKSRLLSDRFSAERPKGSFSTLEIQRTEQGDSAMYLCASSSTTGSGELFFGEGSRLTVL.

This sequence joins TRBV10-3 and TRBJ2-2; no clear D. Between the trimmed V and J ends, which lost 0 bases and 5 bases, there was a span of 7 bases. Germline CDR1 is ENHRY and CDR2 is SYGVKD. This CDR3 has 14 amino acids. CDR3 in amino acids: CAISESSGTGELFF. The CDR3, as DNA: TGTGCCATCAGTGAGTCGAGTGGGACCGGGGAGCTGTTTTTT.

The CDR3 DNA is TGTGCCAGCAGTCGAGGGCCTGGACTAGCGGGAGCCAATGAGCAGTTCTTC. Amino acids: CASSRGPGLAGANEQFF. The V gene is TRBV6-6, the J gene TRBJ2-1, with 13 bases aligning to TRBD2. Germline CDR1 and CDR2: MNHNY and SVGAGI (reference sequence). The V and J ends lost 5 bases and 6 bases, in that order; junction bases with no gene match: 10. The CDR3 has 17 amino acids.

The V call is TRBV11-2, the J call TRBJ2-1, with D maybe TRBD2 (7 bases). V lost 7 bases and J 4 bases, leaving 17 bases between the germline ends. Per germline, CDR1 SGHAT and CDR2 FQNNGV. CDR3 length equals 15 residues. The CDR3 protein is CASTPGGGPYNEQFF. The CDR3 DNA sequence: TGTGCCAGCACCCCGGGGGGCGGGCCATACAATGAGCAGTTCTTC.

The J gene is TRBJ1-3, the V gene TRBV28; 7 nucleotides agree with TRBD1. Germline CDR1 is MDHEN and CDR2 is SYDVKM. The CDR3 totals 16 residues. V lost 4 bases, J lost 0 bases, and 6 bases stayed unmatched. In nucleotides, the CDR3 is TGTGCCAGCAGTTCTCGGGACAGAAGCTCTGGAAACACCATATATTTT. Translated, it gives CASSSRDRSSGNTIYF. Complete variable domain (other parts from reference TRBV28 and TRBJ1-3): DVKVTQSSRYLVKRTGEKVFLECVQDMDHENMFWYRQDPGLGLRLIYFSYDVKMKEKGDIPEGYSVSREKKERFSLILESASTNQTSMYLCASSSRDRSSGNTIYFGEGSWLTVV.

The chain has TRBV4-1 and TRBJ1-4, with D perhaps TRBD1 (5 bases). The germline V gene encodes CDR1 MGHRA and CDR2 YSYEKL. Trimming took 4 bases from V and 8 from J, leaving 20 bases between them. The CDR3 is 16 residues long. The CDR3 DNA follows: TGCGCCAGCAGCCCCTTAGGGGAAGGGAAGTTAGAAAAACTGTTTTTT. Protein product: CASSPLGEGKLEKLFF.

This chain links TRBV7-2 with TRBJ1-6; D gene ambiguous. The CDR3 consists of 17 residues. V lost 5 bases, J lost 3 bases, and 17 bases lay in between. CDR1 is SGHTA, CDR2 FQGNSA, per germline. The chain's CDR3 is CASSRVEGLSYNSPLHF. CDR3 nucleotide sequence: TGTGCCAGCAGCCGCGTGGAGGGCCTGAGCTATAATTCACCCCTCCACTTT.

The chain employs TRBV2 and TRBJ2-5, with D possibly being TRBD1 (7 bases). This CDR3 spans 14 amino acids. Deletions cut 3 bases from V and 5 bases from J, with 13 bases between. Germline V gene data show CDR1 as SNHLY and CDR2 as FYNNEI. CDR3 nucleotides: TGTGCCAGCAGTGAGGCCAGGGGGAGGGAGACCCAGTACTTC. This sequence encodes CASSEARGRETQYF.

The chain combines TRBV18 with TRBJ1-3; D is undetermined. The germline V and J ends were trimmed by 3 bases and 0 bases, with 15 bases remaining between them. The CDR3 length is 17 residues. Germline loops: CDR1 KGHSH, CDR2 LQKENI. The CDR3 protein is CASSPLDFTGSGNTIYF. CDR3 sequence (DNA): TGTGCCAGCTCACCTTTGGACTTCACTGGCTCTGGAAACACCATATATTTT.

The rearrangement uses TRBV7-2 and TRBJ2-7; 7 bases line up with TRBD2. Germline CDR1 reads SGHTA; CDR2 reads FQGNSA. V lost 3 bases, J lost 0 bases, and 5 bases stayed unmatched. The CDR3 extends over 15 amino acids. CDR3 loop: CASSLGGVSSYEQYF. The CDR3 region has the DNA TGTGCCAGCAGCTTGGGAGGGGTGTCCTCCTACGAGCAGTACTTC.

The chain links TRBV7-2 to TRBJ1-1, with D possibly being TRBD1 (5 bases). Trimming stripped 0 bases from V and 6 bases from J, with 11 bases between. The CDR3 sequence is 14 residues long. Germline CDR1 reads SGHTA; CDR2 reads FQGNSA. The DNA for the CDR3 is TGTGCCAGCAGCTTAGCGCCTGGGACGCCTGAAGCTTTCTTT. Translated, it gives CASSLAPGTPEAFF.

The CDR3 DNA reads as TGTGCCAGCAGCTTGGGACAGTTCTACGAGCAGTACTTC. It yields the protein CASSLGQFYEQYF. The rearrangement joins TRBV5-6 to TRBJ2-7, with D perhaps matching TRBD1 (5 bases). The CDR3 extends over 13 amino acids. Germline assignment: CDR1 SGHDT and CDR2 YYEEEE. Trimming cost V 0 bases and J 3 bases, with 7 bases left between them.

The V and J genes are TRBV10-2 and TRBJ1-2, with TRBD1 matching 12 bases. Looked up from germline, CDR1 is WSHSY and CDR2 is SAAADI. The V and J ends lost 6 bases and 5 bases, in that order; junction bases with no gene match: 7. The length of the CDR3 is 15 residues. The CDR3 region is CASSQGQGAVYGYTF. Written as DNA, the CDR3 is TGCGCCAGCAGCCAGGGACAGGGGGCCGTGTATGGCTACACCTTC.